This TCR beta chain was retrieved from a study of metastatic and nonmetastatic thyroid tumors. All patients reached thyroid surgery having received no treatment beforehand. TCRdb reanalyzed the PCR reads with MiXCR. The sample has 30,000 to 35,000 clones; roughly 19% are singletons. This TCR came from a female donor with papillary thyroid cancer or a benign thyroid nodule (not recorded which). Some clones in this sample may be carry-over from other donors' samples. Sequencing used blood.

The CDR3 reads CASSDSAGPGYTF. For the CDR3, the DNA is TGTGCCAGCAGTGACTCGGCAGGACCTGGCTACACCTTC. The rearrangement links TRBV2 to TRBJ1-2; the D is unclear. V lost 3 bases and J 7 bases, leaving 12 bases between the germline ends. The CDR3 has 13 amino acids. Per the germline V gene, CDR1 is SNHLY and CDR2 is FYNNEI.